This entry is about one TCR beta chain. Its specificity is not known. This sample is part of a study of cytomegalovirus exposure and HLA in healthy donors. Study information: Clustering assigned 81% of the 350 to 400 genotyped donors to the Caucasian-associated ancestry cluster.

The PCR used 60 Vbeta and 13 Jbeta primers. Clones were read by immunoSEQ multiplex PCR, and TCRdb kept only the in-frame ones, dropping some. The sample yields about 130,000 clones, over 8% seen once. Between the trimmed V and J ends, which lost 7 bases and 4 bases, there was a span of 10 bases. There are 13 residues in the CDR3. Germline-derived CDR1 and CDR2 are MNHEY and SVGAGI. Findings of the study overall: Within the data, a cluster of highly shared sequence variants was likely a sequencing artifact.

The clonotype was recovered from a man aged 40-49 years in good health and CMV-seronegative. The sequenced sample was PBMCs. The chain is built from TRBV6-5 and TRBJ2-2; possibly TRBD2 for D (5 bases). CDR3 amino acids: CASKAGITGELFF. CDR3 sequence (DNA): TGTGCCAGCAAGGCCGGGATCACCGGGGAGCTGTTTTTT.